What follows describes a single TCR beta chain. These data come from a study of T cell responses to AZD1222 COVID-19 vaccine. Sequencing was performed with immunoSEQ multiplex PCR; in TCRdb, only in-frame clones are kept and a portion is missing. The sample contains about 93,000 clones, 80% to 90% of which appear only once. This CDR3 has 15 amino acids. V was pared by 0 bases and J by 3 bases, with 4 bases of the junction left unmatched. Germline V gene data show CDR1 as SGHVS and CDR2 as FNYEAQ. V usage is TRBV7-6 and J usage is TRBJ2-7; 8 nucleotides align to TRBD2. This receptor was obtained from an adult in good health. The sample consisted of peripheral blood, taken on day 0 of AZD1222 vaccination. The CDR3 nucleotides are TGTGCCAGCAGCTTAGCTAGCGGGGTTGTCTACGAGCAGTACTTC. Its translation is CASSLASGVVYEQYF.